Listed here is a single TCR beta chain. The repertoire was sequenced with immunoSEQ multiplex PCR; TCRdb's copy has only in-frame clones and lacks some. The sample has about 480,000 clones, approximately 91% seen once. This sample was taken from a study of blood T cell repertoires in COVID-19. Turning to the study itself: Acute and convalescent COVID-19 samples came from the United States, Italy and Spain. T cells, B-cell-depleted T cells, or PBMCs supplied cDNA or gDNA.

From germline, CDR1 is LNHDA and CDR2 SQIVND (reference sequence). This CDR3 is 15 amino acids long. Trimming shortened V by 3 bases and J by 3 bases, and 12 bases separated the two germline ends. Clinical history as reported by participants underpinned cohort assignment. Cohort 3 recovery required two negative PCRs, clearance, or symptom resolution. The rearrangement joins TRBV19 to TRBJ1-5; tentative D call: TRBD1 (5 bases). The sequence came from a woman aged 55-75 years who had recovered from COVID-19. Material for sequencing was PBMCs or T cells enriched from blood (not recorded which). This CDR3 reads CASSIGDRLNQPQHF. In DNA, the CDR3 is TGTGCCAGTAGTATCGGTGACAGACTCAATCAGCCCCAGCATTTT.